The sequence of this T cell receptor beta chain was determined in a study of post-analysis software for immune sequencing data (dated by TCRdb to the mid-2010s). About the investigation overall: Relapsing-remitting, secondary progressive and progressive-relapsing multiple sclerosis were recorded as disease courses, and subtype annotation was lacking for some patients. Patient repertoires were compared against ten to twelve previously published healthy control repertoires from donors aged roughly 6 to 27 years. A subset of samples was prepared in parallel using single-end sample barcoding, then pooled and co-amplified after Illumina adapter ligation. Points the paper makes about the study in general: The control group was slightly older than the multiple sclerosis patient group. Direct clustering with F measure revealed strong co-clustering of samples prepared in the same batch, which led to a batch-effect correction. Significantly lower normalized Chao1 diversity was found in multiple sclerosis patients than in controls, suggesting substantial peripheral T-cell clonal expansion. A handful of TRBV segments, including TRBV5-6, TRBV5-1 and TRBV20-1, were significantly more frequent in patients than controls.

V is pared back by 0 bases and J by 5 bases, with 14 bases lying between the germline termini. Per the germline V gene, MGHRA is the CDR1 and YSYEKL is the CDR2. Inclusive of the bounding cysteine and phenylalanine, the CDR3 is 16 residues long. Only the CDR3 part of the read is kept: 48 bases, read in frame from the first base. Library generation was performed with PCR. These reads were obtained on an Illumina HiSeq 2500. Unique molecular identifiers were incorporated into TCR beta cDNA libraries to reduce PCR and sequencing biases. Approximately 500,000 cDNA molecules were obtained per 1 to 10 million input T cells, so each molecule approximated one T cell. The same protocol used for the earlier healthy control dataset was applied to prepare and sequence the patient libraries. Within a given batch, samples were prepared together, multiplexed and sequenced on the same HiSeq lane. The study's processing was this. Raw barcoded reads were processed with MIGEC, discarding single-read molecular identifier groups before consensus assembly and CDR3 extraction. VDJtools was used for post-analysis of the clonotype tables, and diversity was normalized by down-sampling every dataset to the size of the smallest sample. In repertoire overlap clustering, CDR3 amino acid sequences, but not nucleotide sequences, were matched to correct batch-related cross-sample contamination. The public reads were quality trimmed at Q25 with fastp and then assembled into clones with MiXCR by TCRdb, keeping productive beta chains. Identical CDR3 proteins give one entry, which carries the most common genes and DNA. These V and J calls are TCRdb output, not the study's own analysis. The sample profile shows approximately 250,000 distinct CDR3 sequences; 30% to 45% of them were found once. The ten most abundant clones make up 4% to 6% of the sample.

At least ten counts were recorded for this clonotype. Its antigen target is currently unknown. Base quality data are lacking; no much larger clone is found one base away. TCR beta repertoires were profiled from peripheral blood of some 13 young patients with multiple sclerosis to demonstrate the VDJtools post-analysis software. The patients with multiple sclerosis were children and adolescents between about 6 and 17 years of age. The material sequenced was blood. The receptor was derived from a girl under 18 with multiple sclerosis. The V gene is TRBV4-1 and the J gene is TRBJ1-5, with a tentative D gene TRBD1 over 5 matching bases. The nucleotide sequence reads TGCGCCAGCAGCCAAGAAATTCGGACATCTGATCAGCCCCAGCATTTT. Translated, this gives CASSQEIRTSDQPQHF.